These 11 T cell receptor beta chains came from one sample sequenced in a study of T cells in Graves' hyperthyroidism and ophthalmopathy. Researchers took RNA transcripts and amplified the TCR beta CDR3 regions from them. First-round RT-PCR targeting the TCR CDR3 was performed with the HTBI primer set. TCRdb reprocessed the multiplex PCR reads via MiXCR and lists one record per CDR3 protein. Here the sample spans about 300,000 distinct CDR3 sequences, about 25% being singletons. Material for sequencing was blood. The receptors were gathered from a middle-aged man with Graves' hyperthyroidism that later progressed to Graves' ophthalmopathy.

This clonotype was counted a few times. The J gene is TRBJ1-5, the V gene TRBV12-3 or TRBV12-4, with D hard to call. Deletions cut 4 bases from V and 0 bases from J, with 16 bases between. The CDR3 is made up of 17 amino acids. The CDR3: CASSSSYKRYSNQPQHF. In DNA, the CDR3 is TGTGCCAGCAGTTCATCTTATAAAAGATATAGCAATCAGCCCCAGCATTTT.

This clonotype was seen many times. The CDR3 protein is CASSLLQGSSSYEQYF. CDR3 coding DNA: TGTGCCAGCAGCTTACTCCAGGGGTCTTCTTCATACGAGCAGTACTTC. The V gene is TRBV7-9, the J gene TRBJ2-7, with D possibly being TRBD1 (6 bases). The CDR3 contains 16 residues. CDR1 SEHNR and CDR2 FQNEAQ come from the germline V gene (reference sequence). Trimming removed 2 bases from V and 4 bases from J, with 18 bases in between.

This clonotype was detected many times. This chain joins TRBV29-1 and TRBJ2-7, with D possibly TRBD1 on 6 matching bases. Germline V gene sequence: CDR1 SQVTM, CDR2 ANQGSEA. Trimming took 6 bases from V and 2 from J, leaving 11 bases between them. CDR3 size: 12 residues. CDR3: CSVADRTYEQYF. The CDR3 nucleotides read TGCAGCGTAGCCGACAGGACCTACGAGCAGTACTTC.

The genes are TRBV6-5 and TRBJ2-7, with D unclear. V was pared by 2 bases and J by 2 bases, with 13 bases between. CDR1 is MNHEY, CDR2 SVGAGI, per germline. This CDR3 contains 15 residues. In DNA, the CDR3 is TGTGCCAGCAGTTACCTCGCTGCCAGAACCTACGAGCAGTACTTC. Encoded protein: CASSYLAARTYEQYF.

The chain combines TRBV24-1 with TRBJ2-5, with a tentative D call TRBD1 (5 bases). The germline CDR1 and CDR2 sequences are KGHDR and SFDVKD. V lost 3 bases to trimming and J lost 3 bases, with 16 bases between them. This CDR3 has 16 amino acids. This CDR3 reads CATSDRVASGKETQYF. The CDR3 DNA reads as TGTGCCACCAGTGATCGAGTAGCATCAGGGAAAGAGACCCAGTACTTC.

The genes are TRBV28 and TRBJ2-2; TRBD1 matches at 7 bases. This CDR3 is built from 13 residues. Losses at the gene ends were 5 bases for V and 6 bases for J; bases not matched to a gene: 3. Germline CDR1 reads MDHEN; CDR2 reads SYDVKM. As DNA, the CDR3 is TGTGCCAGCAGTACCGGACAGGCCGGGGAGCTGTTTTTT. As protein: CASSTGQAGELFF.

Only one count was recorded for this clonotype. The V call is TRBV20-1, the J call TRBJ1-1; the D is unclear. The CDR3 consists of 12 residues. The V end was cut by 0 bases, the J end by 4 bases, with 6 bases between. Germline-derived CDR1 and CDR2 are DFQATT and SNEGSKA (reference sequence). CDR3 sequence (DNA): TGCAGTGCTAGAGATGGGCCCACTGAAGCTTTCTTT. Amino acid sequence: CSARDGPTEAFF.

Many counts were recorded for this clonotype. The chain has TRBV27 and TRBJ1-1; no definite D call. This CDR3 is 16 amino acids long. Per the germline V gene, CDR1 is MNHEY and CDR2 is SMNVEV (reference sequence). V was pared by 5 bases and J by 5 bases, with 21 bases between. CDR3 in amino acids: CASSTKGGGPRTEAFF. The CDR3 bases are TGTGCCAGCAGTACTAAAGGAGGTGGACCGAGGACTGAAGCTTTCTTT.

At least ten counts were recorded for this clonotype. The chain is built from TRBV29-1 and TRBJ2-7; D might be TRBD2 (6 bases). This CDR3 region has 14 residues. Germline values: CDR1 SQVTM, CDR2 ANQGSEA. V lost 5 bases to trimming and J lost 2 bases, with 16 bases between them. In DNA, the CDR3 is TGCAGCGTTTGGGGAGGTGACAGACCCTACGAGCAGTACTTC. Its protein product is CSVWGGDRPYEQYF.

This clonotype was seen more than once but under ten times. V gene TRBV18 combines with J gene TRBJ2-6; D remains ambiguous. Germline assignment: CDR1 KGHSH and CDR2 LQKENI. The CDR3 sequence is 18 residues long. V was trimmed by 3 bases and J by 0 bases, leaving 15 bases between them. This chain's CDR3 is CASSPGISGVSGANVLTF. The CDR3 DNA follows: TGTGCCAGCTCACCGGGGATTAGTGGGGTCTCTGGGGCCAACGTCCTGACTTTC.

This clonotype has ten or more counts. The chain joins TRBV3-1 to TRBJ1-5, with 12 positions matching TRBD1. The V gene's germline CDR1 is LGHDT and CDR2 YNNKEL (reference sequence). The CDR3 length is 16 residues. Trimming took 1 base from V and 6 from J; bases not matched to a gene: 4. This chain's CDR3 is CASSQAGQGASQPQHF. The CDR3 bases are TGTGCCAGCAGCCAAGCGGGACAGGGGGCGAGTCAGCCCCAGCATTTT.